This passage covers 25 T cell receptor beta chains from one sample sequenced in a study of T cell repertoires and HLA-DP antigens. The antigens these receptors bind are not known. The method was immunoSEQ multiplex PCR; TCRdb's version includes in-frame clones alone and lacks a portion of them. The table records about 89,000 clones, about 89% of them present only once. The specimen was CD4+ T cells from PBMCs. These receptors were taken from a man aged 45 to 65 in good health and CMV-seronegative.

The CDR3 loop is CASSLTGHETYEQYF. CDR3 nucleotides: TGTGCCAGCAGCCTGACGGGACATGAGACCTACGAGCAGTACTTC. The gene calls are TRBV9 and TRBJ2-7; TRBD1 is a possible D gene (6 bases). The length of the CDR3 is 15 residues. Germline CDR1 SGDLS, CDR2 YYNGEE. Trimming left V 4 bases short and J 2 bases short, with 16 bases between.

This chain links TRBV30 with TRBJ2-7; 8 bases line up with TRBD1. Germline V gene data show CDR1 as GTSNPN and CDR2 as SVGIG (reference sequence). Trimming took 5 bases from V and 3 from J; bases not matched to a gene: 9. The CDR3 is 14 residues long. CDR3 nucleotides: TGTGCCTGGCGCGGGGCAGGGGGCTTCTACGAGCAGTACTTC. It codes for CAWRGAGGFYEQYF.

In DNA form, the CDR3 reads TGCGCCAGCAGCCAAGCCCCGGGAGGGGTGAGTGAAAAACTGTTTTTT. It codes for CASSQAPGGVSEKLFF. This rearrangement joins TRBV4-3 to TRBJ1-4, with TRBD1 as a possible D gene (5 bases). V shed 1 base and J shed 7 bases, with 16 bases lying between them. Germline CDR1 is LGHNA and CDR2 is YSLEER. The CDR3 runs 16 residues.

The CDR3 region is CASSVGLKQGDEQYF. As DNA, the CDR3 is TGTGCCAGCAGCGTAGGACTTAAACAGGGGGACGAGCAGTACTTC. The chain uses TRBV9 and TRBJ2-7; 8 bases agree with TRBD1. The CDR3 has 15 residues. CDR1 is SGDLS and CDR2 is YYNGEE in the germline V gene. V shed 0 bases, J shed 5 bases, and the junction held 7 bases outside the gene matches.

The chain employs TRBV6-6 and TRBJ1-6; 7 bases are a match to TRBD1. The CDR3 is made up of 14 amino acids. V gave up 4 bases and J gave up 7 bases; unmatched junction bases: 4. Germline V gives CDR1 MNHNY, CDR2 SVGAGI (reference sequence). CDR3 loop: CASSFGQENSPLHF. The CDR3 bases are TGTGCCAGCAGTTTCGGACAGGAAAATTCACCCCTCCACTTT.

The V and J genes are TRBV9 and TRBJ2-2; a weak D match, TRBD2 (5 bases). The germline CDR1 and CDR2 sequences are SGDLS and YYNGEE. This CDR3 comprises 15 residues. Trimming removed 4 bases at V and 5 bases at J, with 15 bases between. CDR3 protein: CASSPREGRTGELFF. The CDR3 region has the DNA TGTGCCAGCAGCCCCCGGGAAGGGCGGACCGGGGAGCTGTTTTTT. Looking up the rest from reference TRBV9 and TRBJ2-2 gives the full variable domain: DSGVTQTPKHLITATGQRVTLRCSPRSGDLSVYWYQQSLDQGLQFLIQYYNGEERAKGNILERFSAQQFPDLHSELNLSSLELGDSALYFCASSPREGRTGELFFGEGSRLTVL.

This clone was seen once. The V and J genes are TRBV27 and TRBJ2-7; D unclear. V lost 6 bases and J 2 bases, leaving 8 bases between the germline ends. CDR1 is MNHEY and CDR2 is SMNVEV in the germline V gene (reference sequence). The CDR3 sequence is 12 residues long. The CDR3, as DNA: TGTGCCAGCAGCCTTCTGACCTACGAGCAGTACTTC. This sequence encodes CASSLLTYEQYF.

This rearrangement joins TRBV2 to TRBJ2-7, with 11 bases identical to TRBD2. CDR1 is SNHLY, CDR2 FYNNEI, per germline. This CDR3 is 18 amino acids long. With 4 bases clipped from V and 5 bases from J, the junction kept 16 bases outside the gene matches. The CDR3 sequence is CASSGTDPLRLAGNEQYF. In DNA, the CDR3 is TGTGCCAGCAGTGGAACCGACCCCTTGAGACTAGCGGGGAACGAGCAGTACTTC.

The chain uses TRBV6-1 and TRBJ2-1; no clear D gene. The V end was cut by 3 bases, the J end by 8 bases, with 8 bases between. This CDR3 contains 12 residues. Germline V gene data show CDR1 as MNHNS and CDR2 as SASEGT. The CDR3, as DNA: TGTGCCAGCAGTGATTGGGTTTATGAGCAGTTCTTC. As protein: CASSDWVYEQFF.

V and J are TRBV6-6 and TRBJ1-2; TRBD1 agrees at 10 bases. The junction had 9 bases not matched to a gene; V was cut back by 6 bases and J by 2 bases. Germline assignment: CDR1 MNHNY and CDR2 SVGAGI (reference sequence). This CDR3 contains 16 residues. Here the CDR3 reads CASSRTGGITNYGYTF. Here the CDR3 DNA reads TGTGCCAGCAGCCGGACAGGGGGGATTACAAACTATGGCTACACCTTC.

This clone has just one count. The chain employs TRBV4-3 and TRBJ2-5, with 11 bases identical to TRBD1. With V trimmed by 4 bases and J by 4 bases, 5 bases remained unmatched. The CDR3 spans 15 residues. CDR1 LGHNA and CDR2 YSLEER come from the germline V gene. In nucleotides, the CDR3 is TGCGCCAGCAGCCCGGCCGGGACAGGGGGAGAGACCCAGTACTTC. It specifies CASSPAGTGGETQYF.

The chain couples TRBV4-1 to TRBJ2-7; 7 bases match TRBD2. The CDR3 sequence is 17 residues long. With V trimmed by 1 base and J by 3 bases, 12 bases remained unmatched. Germline V gene lookup returns CDR1 MGHRA and CDR2 YSYEKL. CDR3 DNA sequence: TGCGCCAGCAGCCAAGCAGGAGCGGGATCCCTCAACTACGAGCAGTACTTC. This translates into CASSQAGAGSLNYEQYF.

The CDR3: CASSLERDSDYGYTF. CDR3 DNA sequence: TGTGCCAGCAGCTTAGAGAGGGATAGCGACTATGGCTACACCTTC. The rearrangement uses TRBV7-2 and TRBJ1-2; D remains unclear. Per germline, CDR1 SGHTA and CDR2 FQGNSA. CDR3 length: 15 amino acids. Trimming pared 1 base from V and 3 bases from J, leaving 12 bases between.

V gene TRBV10-1 combines with J gene TRBJ2-5, with TRBD2 matching 7 bases. The CDR3 sequence is 14 residues long. V trimming: 4 bases; J trimming: 4 bases; junction bases outside the gene matches: 6. CDR1 is WNHNN, CDR2 SYGVQD, per germline (reference sequence). CDR3 DNA: TGCGCCAGCAGTGGTGGCGGGACTACAGAGACCCAGTACTTC. It specifies CASSGGGTTETQYF.

This sequence joins TRBV29-1 and TRBJ2-5, with 8 bases aligning to TRBD2. The germline CDR1 and CDR2 sequences are SQVTM and ANQGSEA. The CDR3 extends over 13 amino acids. V lost 8 bases and J lost 5; bases outside the gene matches: 10. CDR3: CSFHPGGVETQYF. The CDR3 bases are TGCAGCTTCCACCCGGGAGGGGTGGAGACCCAGTACTTC.

J is TRBJ1-1 and V is TRBV9; 11 bases align to TRBD1. The CDR3 contains 14 residues. CDR1 is SGDLS, CDR2 YYNGEE, per germline. Losses at the gene ends were 0 bases for V and 8 bases for J; bases not matched to a gene: 3. CDR3 bases: TGTGCCAGCAGCGTAGCAGGGACAGGGGGAGAAGCTTTCTTT. Translated, it gives CASSVAGTGGEAFF.

J is TRBJ1-4 and V is TRBV10-3, with TRBD1 matching 8 bases. Germline V gene data show CDR1 as ENHRY and CDR2 as SYGVKD. The CDR3 contains 15 residues. The ends lost 2 bases at V and 5 bases at J; junction bases unmatched: 4. CDR3 DNA sequence: TGTGCCATCAGTGAGGAAGGGACAGGCAATGAAAAACTGTTTTTT. Translating gives CAISEEGTGNEKLFF.

J is TRBJ2-2 and V is TRBV2; D possibly corresponds to TRBD1 (6 bases). The CDR3 totals 14 residues. V was shortened by 3 bases and J by 9 bases, with 14 bases between the two germline ends. CDR1 and CDR2 from the germline V gene are SNHLY and FYNNEI. CDR3 nucleotides: TGTGCCAGCAGTGACTCAGGGGTGCGCCGGGAGCTGTTTTTT. Amino acids: CASSDSGVRRELFF.

The J gene is TRBJ2-3, the V gene TRBV7-9; perhaps D is TRBD1 or TRBD2 (5 bases each). This CDR3 is 16 amino acids long. The V gene lost 1 base and the J gene lost 3 bases, with 14 bases spanning the gap. Germline V CDR1 and CDR2: SEHNR, FQNEAQ (reference sequence). Written as DNA, the CDR3 is TGTGCCAGCAGCTTAGAATGGGACCGGGCGACAGATACGCAGTATTTT. Its protein is CASSLEWDRATDTQYF.

J is TRBJ2-2 and V is TRBV11-2; TRBD2 matches 8 bases. The CDR3 is 16 residues long. Germline V gene lookup returns CDR1 SGHAT and CDR2 FQNNGV. Germline trimming cut 4 bases from V and 1 base from J; bases unmatched to any gene: 5. The CDR3 coding sequence is TGTGCCAGCAGCTCCGGACTAGCCCTGAACACCGGGGAGCTGTTTTTT. Its protein is CASSSGLALNTGELFF.

This chain links TRBV2 with TRBJ2-1, with 9 bases matching TRBD2. The CDR3 has 15 residues. Trimming removed 6 bases from V and 2 bases from J; junction bases left unmatched: 5. The V gene's germline CDR1 is SNHLY and CDR2 FYNNEI. The CDR3 nucleotides read TGTGCCAGCAGGGAACTAGCGGGTACCTACAATGAGCAGTTCTTC. Translating gives CASRELAGTYNEQFF.

The chain links TRBV11-2 to TRBJ2-7; TRBD2 is a possible D gene (6 bases). V was shortened by 1 base and J by 4 bases, with 11 bases between the two germline ends. The germline V gene has CDR1 SGHAT and CDR2 FQNNGV. This CDR3 spans 14 amino acids. CDR3 nucleotides: TGTGCCAGCAGCTTAGTACTCGGGGGTTACGAGCAGTACTTC. This translates into CASSLVLGGYEQYF.

The chain joins TRBV29-1 to TRBJ2-3; D not certain. From germline, CDR1 is SQVTM and CDR2 ANQGSEA. The V end lost 8 bases, the J end lost 4 bases, and 16 bases lay between the germline ends. This CDR3 is built from 13 residues. For the CDR3, the DNA is TGCAGCCTCACCGCAACTGGGGCAGATACGCAGTATTTT. The encoded protein is CSLTATGADTQYF.

The chain combines TRBV7-9 with TRBJ1-2; D gene uncertain. The germline V gene has CDR1 SEHNR and CDR2 FQNEAQ (reference sequence). V lost 5 bases, J lost 0 bases, and 7 bases lay in between. This CDR3 has 13 amino acids. In DNA, the CDR3 is TGTGCCAGCAGCGAGCCTCCTAACTATGGCTACACCTTC. Amino acids: CASSEPPNYGYTF.

The chain uses TRBV2 and TRBJ2-7; D is uncertain. The CDR3 runs 14 residues. Per the germline V gene, CDR1 is SNHLY and CDR2 is FYNNEI. V was trimmed by 10 bases and J by 1 base, leaving 17 bases between them. CDR3 sequence: CATTGDYSSYEQYF. CDR3 coding DNA: TGTGCCACTACTGGGGATTATTCTTCCTACGAGCAGTACTTC.